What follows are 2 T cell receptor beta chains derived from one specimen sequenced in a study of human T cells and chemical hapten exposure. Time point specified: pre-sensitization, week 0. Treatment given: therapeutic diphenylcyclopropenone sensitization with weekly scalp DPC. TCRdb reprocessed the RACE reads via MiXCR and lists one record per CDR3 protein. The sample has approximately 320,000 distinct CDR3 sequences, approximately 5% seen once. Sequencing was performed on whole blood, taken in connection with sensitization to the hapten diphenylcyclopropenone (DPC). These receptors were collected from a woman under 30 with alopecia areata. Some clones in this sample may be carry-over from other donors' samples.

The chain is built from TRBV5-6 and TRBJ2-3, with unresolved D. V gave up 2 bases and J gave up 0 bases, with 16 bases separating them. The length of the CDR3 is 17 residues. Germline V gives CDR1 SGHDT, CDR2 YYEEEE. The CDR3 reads CASSFSRKFTSTDTQYF. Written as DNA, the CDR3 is TGTGCCAGCAGCTTTTCGAGGAAATTCACCAGCACAGATACGCAGTATTTT.

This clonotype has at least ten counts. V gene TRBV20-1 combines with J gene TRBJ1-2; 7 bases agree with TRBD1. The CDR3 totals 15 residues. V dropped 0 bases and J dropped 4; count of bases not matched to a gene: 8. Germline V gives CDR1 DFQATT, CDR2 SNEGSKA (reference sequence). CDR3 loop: CSARDPTGLAYGYTF. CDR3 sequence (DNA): TGCAGTGCTAGAGACCCGACAGGGTTGGCCTATGGCTACACCTTC.